This entry lists 23 T cell receptor beta chains sequenced from one sample in a study of blood T cell repertoires in COVID-19. The method was immunoSEQ multiplex PCR; TCRdb's version includes in-frame clones alone and lacks a portion of them. The data hold 55,000 to 75,000 clones, with roughly 86% observed a single time. The sequencing sample was made of peripheral blood. The receptors were gathered from a human donor with active COVID-19. The donor label of this sample is uncertain.

CDR3 residues: CASSQDRGNYGYTF. Here the CDR3 DNA reads TGCGCCAGCAGCCAAGATCGAGGGAACTATGGCTACACCTTC. V is TRBV4-3 and J is TRBJ1-2, with unresolved D. CDR3 length: 14 residues. Between the trimmed V and J ends, which lost 0 bases and 2 bases, there was a span of 7 bases. CDR1 LGHNA and CDR2 YSLEER come from the germline V gene.

This chain links TRBV4-3 with TRBJ2-1; perhaps TRBD1 as D (5 bases). The CDR3 runs to 16 residues. Trimming took 0 bases from V and 6 from J, leaving 15 bases between them. CDR1 is LGHNA, CDR2 YSLEER, per germline. The CDR3 coding sequence is TGCGCCAGCAGCCAAGATGGTGGACATGTTATCAATGAGCAGTTCTTC. Protein sequence: CASSQDGGHVINEQFF.

Here the CDR3 DNA reads TGTGCCAGCAAGAAGGAGCCCCGTAGAGAGACCCAGTACTTC. Translated: CASKKEPRRETQYF. V and J are TRBV6-5 and TRBJ2-5; the D is unclear. CDR1 is MNHEY and CDR2 is SVGAGI in the germline V gene. This CDR3 has 14 residues. V lost 7 bases and J 4 bases, leaving 16 bases between the germline ends.

The rearrangement links TRBV28 to TRBJ1-5; D unresolved. CDR3 length: 15 amino acids. The germline CDR1 and CDR2 sequences are MDHEN and SYDVKM. Deletions cut 6 bases from V and 7 bases from J, with 19 bases between. The CDR3 nucleotides read TGTGCCAGCAGCCCCGGCGGGGTTCCAAGGCAGCCCCAGCATTTT. It is translated as CASSPGGVPRQPQHF.

This clone was counted a few times. This chain connects TRBV11-3 to TRBJ2-2; D gene ambiguous. CDR3 size: 13 residues. Germline CDR1 reads SGHNT; CDR2 reads YENEEA. V was pared by 5 bases and J by 0 bases, with 4 bases between. In DNA, the CDR3 is TGTGCCAGCAGCCTATCGAACACCGGGGAGCTGTTTTTT. This sequence encodes CASSLSNTGELFF.

The chain recombines TRBV6-1 with TRBJ1-6; D is unresolved. CDR1 and CDR2 (germline): MNHNS, SASEGT. The ends were cut back, 3 bases at V and 8 bases at J, with 23 bases in the middle. The CDR3 consists of 18 residues. CDR3 in DNA: TGTGCCAGCAGTGATAAATATGTCCAGGCCAAGAGGGATTCACCCCTCCACTTT. It is translated as CASSDKYVQAKRDSPLHF.

The CDR3 region has the DNA TGTGCCAGCAGCTTAGGCAGTTCTGGGGCCAACGTCCTGACTTTC. Its protein is CASSLGSSGANVLTF. The rearrangement links TRBV7-2 to TRBJ2-6; D gene ambiguous. There are 15 residues in the CDR3. Germline lookup yields CDR1 SGHTA and CDR2 FQGNSA. Deletions cut 1 base from V and 1 base from J, with 5 bases between. The full variable domain, with the rest looked up from reference TRBV7-2 and TRBJ2-6, is GAGVSQSPSNKVTEKGKDVELRCDPISGHTALYWYRQSLGQGLEFLIYFQGNSAPDKSGLPSDRFSAERTGGSVSTLTIQRTQQEDSAVYLCASSLGSSGANVLTFGAGSRLTVL.

The sample holds a few counts of this clone. The rearrangement uses TRBV2 and TRBJ1-5; D is uncertain. V was pared by 4 bases and J by 2 bases, with 12 bases between. Germline CDR1 and CDR2: SNHLY and FYNNEI. The CDR3 sequence is 15 residues long. The CDR3 here is CASSGPGGGNQPQHF. The CDR3 coding sequence is TGTGCCAGCAGTGGGCCAGGTGGCGGCAATCAGCCCCAGCATTTT. Drawing the rest from reference TRBV2 and TRBJ1-5, the complete variable domain is EPEVTQTPSHQVTQMGQEVILRCVPISNHLYFYWYRQILGQKVEFLVSFYNNEISEKSEIFDDQFSVERPDGSNFTLKIRSTKLEDSAMYFCASSGPGGGNQPQHFGDGTRLSIL.

V usage is TRBV4-1 and J usage is TRBJ2-3; the D is unclear. CDR1 is MGHRA and CDR2 is YSYEKL in the germline V gene. Trimming took off 0 bases at V and 5 bases at J, with 9 bases between the two ends. This CDR3 has 14 residues. The CDR3 sequence is CASSQELLRDTQYF. CDR3 bases: TGCGCCAGCAGCCAAGAGCTTCTAAGAGATACGCAGTATTTT.

The rearrangement uses TRBV7-2 and TRBJ2-1; 9 positions match TRBD2. The CDR3 sequence is 14 residues long. Germline CDR1 reads SGHTA; CDR2 reads FQGNSA. V was clipped by 3 bases and J by 6 bases; unmatched bases: 3. The CDR3 spells CASSLGTSPNEQFF. The CDR3 DNA is TGTGCCAGCAGCTTGGGGACTAGCCCCAATGAGCAGTTCTTC.

This chain connects TRBV6-1 to TRBJ2-1, with TRBD1 matching over 7 bases. This CDR3 is built from 16 residues. The V gene's germline CDR1 is MNHNS and CDR2 SASEGT. V lost 4 bases, J lost 7 bases, and 13 bases stayed unmatched. CDR3 loop: CASSGLTGFTQNEQFF. The CDR3 nucleotides are TGTGCCAGCAGTGGCCTGACAGGGTTCACACAGAATGAGCAGTTCTTC.

The gene calls are TRBV14 and TRBJ1-2; weak D call: TRBD1 (6 bases). The length of the CDR3 is 14 residues. Trimming shortened V by 0 bases and J by 13 bases, and 18 bases separated the two germline ends. The V gene's germline CDR1 is SGHDN and CDR2 FVKESK. The CDR3, as DNA: TGTGCCAGCAGCCAAGAGTGGGGGGGCCTCAGTCCCACCTTC. Amino acids: CASSQEWGGLSPTF.

V is TRBV6-5 and J is TRBJ2-7; no firm D call. The CDR3 is made up of 14 amino acids. The V and J ends lost 4 bases and 9 bases respectively, with 19 bases between them. Germline values: CDR1 MNHEY, CDR2 SVGAGI. The CDR3 DNA reads as TGTGCCAGCAGTTCCAATTTGGCCATCCTAGGGCAGTACTTC. It is translated as CASSSNLAILGQYF.

This rearrangement joins TRBV28 to TRBJ1-4, with 7 nucleotides matching TRBD1. Unmatched junction bases numbered 6, after V lost 6 bases and J lost 8 bases. This CDR3 comprises 13 residues. CDR1 is MDHEN and CDR2 is SYDVKM in the germline V gene. The CDR3 reads CASRETGWEKLFF. In nucleotides, the CDR3 is TGTGCCAGCAGAGAGACAGGGTGGGAAAAACTGTTTTTT.

In its sample, this clone was seen a few times. The chain combines TRBV3-1 (or the pseudogene TRBV3-2) with TRBJ1-6; 10 bases are shared with TRBD1. V shed 6 bases, J shed 8 bases, and the junction held 4 bases outside the gene matches. CDR3 length equals 14 residues. The germline CDR1 and CDR2 sequences are LGHDT and YNNKEL (reference sequence). The CDR3 region has the DNA TGTGCCAGCAGACCCGGGACAGGGGATTCACCCCTCCACTTT. It is translated as CASRPGTGDSPLHF.

This clone has only one observation. The rearrangement uses TRBV5-4 and TRBJ1-1; D is unresolved. Germline lookup yields CDR1 SGHNT and CDR2 YYREEE (reference sequence). The V gene lost 4 bases and the J gene lost 7 bases, with 14 bases spanning the gap. The CDR3 is 13 amino acids. The CDR3 sequence: CASSRGGRFEAFF. Written as DNA, the CDR3 is TGTGCCAGCAGCCGGGGTGGTCGGTTTGAAGCTTTCTTT.

The DNA for the CDR3 is TGTGCCACCAGTGACCTCGGACAGCCAGATACGCAGTATTTT. Translation gives CATSDLGQPDTQYF. The chain has TRBV24-1 and TRBJ2-3; tentatively, D is TRBD1 (6 bases). V was trimmed by 4 bases and J by 4 bases, leaving 11 bases between them. This CDR3 region has 14 residues. The germline gives CDR1 KGHDR, CDR2 SFDVKD.

This sequence joins TRBV11-2 and TRBJ1-6; D perhaps matches TRBD1 (6 bases). Trimming took 1 base from V and 4 from J, leaving 11 bases between them. Germline V gene sequence: CDR1 SGHAT, CDR2 FQNNGV. This CDR3 contains 16 residues. DNA of the CDR3: TGTGCCAGCAGCTTAGGGGCAGGGGAGTATAATTCACCCCTCCACTTT. It yields the protein CASSLGAGEYNSPLHF.

The chain is built from TRBV2 and TRBJ2-7; maybe TRBD1 (6 bases). V was cut by 8 bases and J by 0 bases, with 8 bases left in between. CDR1 and CDR2 from the germline V gene are SNHLY and FYNNEI. The CDR3 sequence is 12 residues long. The CDR3: CASQDSSYEQYF. The DNA for the CDR3 is TGTGCCAGCCAGGACAGCTCCTACGAGCAGTACTTC.

Only one count was recorded for this clone. The V and J genes are TRBV24-1 and TRBJ2-3; TRBD1 matches at 7 bases. V trimming: 5 bases; J trimming: 4 bases; junction bases outside the gene matches: 2. In germline, CDR1 is KGHDR, CDR2 SFDVKD. There are 13 residues in the CDR3. CDR3 amino acids: CATSVQGADTQYF. CDR3 in DNA: TGTGCCACCAGTGTCCAGGGGGCAGATACGCAGTATTTT.

The rearrangement joins TRBV28 to TRBJ2-7; no clear D. The V gene's germline CDR1 is MDHEN and CDR2 SYDVKM. V was pared by 3 bases and J by 0 bases, with 12 bases between. The CDR3 has 15 residues. CDR3 sequence reads: CASSLWAAPSYEQYF. The CDR3 DNA reads TGTGCCAGCAGTTTGTGGGCAGCCCCCTCCTACGAGCAGTACTTC.

The V and J genes are TRBV5-4 and TRBJ2-5; 15 nucleotides line up with TRBD2. The CDR3 is 20 residues long. The J segment lost 1 base and the V segment lost 4 bases, leaving 14 bases of the junction unmatched. The V gene's germline CDR1 is SGHNT and CDR2 YYREEE (reference sequence). CDR3: CASSGPTGGTSGGFQETQYF. The CDR3 coding sequence is TGTGCCAGCAGCGGGCCCACCGGCGGGACTAGCGGGGGGTTCCAAGAGACCCAGTACTTC.

The rearrangement links TRBV7-9 to TRBJ2-3; 7 nucleotides align to TRBD2. The CDR3 loop spans 15 amino acids. Germline V CDR1 and CDR2: SEHNR, FQNEAQ (reference sequence). V shed 5 bases, J shed 1 base, and the junction held 6 bases outside the gene matches. The CDR3 here is CASSPEGGRTDTQYF. In DNA form, the CDR3 reads TGTGCCAGCAGCCCAGAGGGAGGGCGCACAGATACGCAGTATTTT.